This TCR beta chain was captured in a study of blood T cell repertoires in COVID-19. Sequencing was performed with immunoSEQ multiplex PCR; in TCRdb, only in-frame clones are kept and a portion is missing. The sample consists of approximately 300,000 clones, roughly 90% of them appearing once. This TCR derives from a woman between 40 and 50 years old with COVID-19, enrolled during active disease. The sample comprised peripheral blood.

Here the CDR3 DNA reads TGTGCCAGCAGCTTAGGGTCAGGCCTTTACGAGCAGTACTTC. Its translation: CASSLGSGLYEQYF. V gene TRBV7-9 combines with J gene TRBJ2-7, with no clear D. The V end lost 1 base, the J end lost 4 bases, and 11 bases lay between the germline ends. This CDR3 is built from 14 residues. Germline values: CDR1 SEHNR, CDR2 FQNEAQ (reference sequence).